This T cell receptor (beta chain) was identified in a study of blood T cells in healthy people across ages (dated by TCRdb to about 2015). The study in broad terms: In model experiments, roughly one uniquely barcoded TCR beta cDNA molecule per two T cells was captured by template switching. Donors were grouped into four age groups: young (average 16 years), middle-aged (over 35), aged (about 59) and long-lived (about 90). To avoid experimental bias, donors of different ages were distributed randomly across sequencing lanes. Using the same blood draw, the study looked at two additional independent replicas of 1 million unique cDNA reads for two donors, one aged 18 to 30 and the other aged 80 or older. The study measured age-related changes in TCR beta repertoire diversity using deep sequencing normalized with unique cDNA molecular identifiers. Results the study describes overall, beyond this receptor: Conclusive comparison of naive and antigen-experienced compartments was prevented by the profiling of bulk unsorted PBMCs. The percentage of naive T cells measured by flow cytometry correlated strongly with observed TCR beta diversity. Compared with the aged group, more naive CD4+ T cells, fewer expanded clones and increased TCR diversity were shown by the long-lived group, suggesting age selection. Because donor CMV infection status was unknown, age-related changes in expanded clonotypes were potentially confounded. Observed TCR beta diversity per million T cells fell roughly linearly with age, and a significant reduction was already apparent by age roughly 40. Estimates of total diversity from one million sequenced T cells were regarded as lower bounds and underestimates.

On this clonotype: Its target antigen remains unknown. Base qualities are not at hand, and no much larger clone is one base apart.

The CDR3 covers 14 residues, taking in both the cysteine and the phenylalanine. CDR3 DNA is the only sequence kept; it has 42 bases, read in frame from the first base. For this chain, trimming is 3 bases at the V end and 8 bases at the J end, and the number of junction bases without a gene match is 6. The protocol used for the library was 5' RACE. The sequencing machine was an Illumina HiSeq 2500. A second about 7 to 11 cycle PCR used a sample-barcoded 5' primer and a J-beta primer mix. A template-switch 5' adaptor carrying 12 random nucleotides introduced a unique molecular identifier onto each TCR beta cDNA molecule. At least 3 million CDR3-containing paired-end reads were obtained from each sample. The Mint cDNA synthesis kit, primed by a TRBC-specific oligonucleotide, was used to synthesize first-strand cDNA from all RNA. Following uracil-DNA glycosylase treatment, all cDNA underwent a first 18-cycle PCR with the universal primers M1SS and BC2_uni_R. The original methods were these. For normalization, 1 million high-quality reads, each with a distinct molecular identifier, were randomly selected from each sample. Instead of being binned into consensus sequences, reads with shared molecular identifiers were discarded. MiTCR, set to a Q25 quality threshold and the strictest error-elimination algorithm, was used for CDR3 identification, clonotype clustering and error correction. A nonparametric unseen species model with Euler transformation was used to estimate a lower bound on total TCR beta diversity. The public reads were reanalyzed by TCRdb: fastp trimming at Q25, MiXCR alignment, in-frame beta chains only. Entries that share a CDR3 protein sequence are merged under the most common genes and DNA. The V and J calls and clone size come from TCRdb's table, not from the authors' own analysis. The sample yields 650,000 to 1,000,000 distinct CDR3 sequences; around 34% were counted once. Roughly 13% of the sample is held by the ten biggest clonotypes.

The donors were some 39 Caucasian individuals from Russia, aged roughly 6 to 100 years, who were systemically healthy. Each donor gave roughly 9.5 milliliters of peripheral blood, collected into EDTA-treated Vacutainer tubes. PBMCs were isolated by Ficoll-Paque density-gradient centrifugation, with at least 6 million obtained per sample. Trizol reagent was used to extract total RNA from the PBMCs, yielding at least 5 micrograms per sample. Naive CD45RAhigh/CD27high T cell percentages were measured by flow cytometry on a PBMC aliquot from every donor. The clonotype was recovered from a man between 18 and 35 years old in good health. Sequences were obtained from blood. The rearrangement combines TRBV12-3 or TRBV12-4 with TRBJ1-4; TRBD1 matches 7 bases in the middle. The DNA is as follows: TGTGCCAGCAGTTTCGACAGGGAGAAGGAAAAACTGTTTTTT. This translates into CASSFDREKEKLFF.